This entry describes one T cell receptor beta chain. This clonotype was observed many times. Its antigen specificity is not known. Base qualities are not recorded, but no much larger clone differs from it by a single base. Only healthy Caucasian donors were included. The study also sequenced three unrelated non-twin adults: a male aged 18 to 29, a male aged 50 to 60 and a female aged 50 to 60. Using Miltenyi CD45RO+ enrichment and human naive T-cell isolation kits, memory (CD45RO+) and naive T cells were isolated from PBMC. The record originates from a study of identical twins (dated by TCRdb to 2016 to 2018). For the study in its entirety: To test whether fetal clonotypes persist, the study used deep sequencing on TCR alpha and beta repertoires from monozygotic twins, unrelated adults of various ages, and cord blood. To rule out contamination, the twin experiments were replicated at different times with different library preparation protocols. Results the study describes overall, beyond this receptor: Compared with coincidental sharing between unrelated individuals, out-of-frame TCR alpha sequences shared between twins showed an excess of sequences with low generation probability. The excess sharing between twins in beta out-of-frame sequences was weaker because fewer shared sequences reduced the signal-to-noise ratio. Fewer insertions were carried by abundant cord blood beta clonotypes, a similar but weaker trend appeared in young adult naive repertoires, and no such trend appeared in memory repertoires. Conclusions relied on cross-sectional statistical analysis, since the same donors could not be followed over many years. Invariant T cells such as MAIT and iNKT could partly confound zero-insertion analyses, though diverse VJ usage argued against this for most clonotypes. Recombination models systematically underestimated out-of-frame TCR alpha sharing in monozygotic twins but agreed with sharing between unrelated individuals.

V was cut back by 3 bases and J by 0 bases, leaving a gap of 15 bases between them. Including cysteine and phenylalanine, the CDR3 has 16 amino acids. Just CDR3 DNA is preserved here, 48 bases in frame from base 1. Library generation was performed with 5' RACE. These reads were obtained on an Illumina HiSeq 2000. Template switching introduced a universal primer binding site; the final cDNA contained a unique molecular identifier, enabling accurate counting of TCR cDNA molecules. Specific primers in the conserved constant-segment region were used to synthesize first-strand cDNA for TCR alpha and beta chains. To control for contamination, every cDNA library was double barcoded, receiving both a SMART-Mk sample barcode and Illumina barcodes. Two successive PCR steps introduced TruSeq adapter sequences along with Illumina sample barcodes. The Illumina HiSeq platform was used with custom primers to sequence TCR alpha and beta cDNA libraries. In the original analysis: Raw reads were processed with MiGEC to extract unique molecular identifiers, and MiXCR was used to determine CDR3 positions. For each individual, recombination models were inferred using an EM algorithm with the repgenHMM and IGoR tools. The analysis of shared clonotypes was done with the tcR package in R, with sharing normalized by the product of cloneset sizes. Out-of-frame nonproductive sequences were analyzed to study raw recombination free of thymic and clonal selection effects. TCRdb handled the public reads itself, with Q25 trimming in fastp and clone calling in MiXCR, and kept productive beta chains. For every CDR3 protein sequence, its rows merge into one entry that carries the most common genes and DNA. Here the V and J calls rest on TCRdb's processing, not on the authors' analysis. Here the sample has 420,000 or so distinct CDR3 sequences; around 18% occur a single time. In total, the top ten clones hold roughly 12% of the sample.

This receptor was identified in a man aged 50 to 59 in good health. Input material: naive T cells sorted from blood. This specimen's cell subset or site label, per the study, means: cells isolated with a human naive T-cell isolation kit. The chain employs TRBV12-3 or TRBV12-4 and TRBJ2-7, with the D gene too uncertain to name. The CDR3 protein: CASSFDRVKSSYEQYF. The nucleotide sequence is TGTGCCAGCAGTTTTGACCGGGTTAAGTCCTCCTACGAGCAGTACTTC.